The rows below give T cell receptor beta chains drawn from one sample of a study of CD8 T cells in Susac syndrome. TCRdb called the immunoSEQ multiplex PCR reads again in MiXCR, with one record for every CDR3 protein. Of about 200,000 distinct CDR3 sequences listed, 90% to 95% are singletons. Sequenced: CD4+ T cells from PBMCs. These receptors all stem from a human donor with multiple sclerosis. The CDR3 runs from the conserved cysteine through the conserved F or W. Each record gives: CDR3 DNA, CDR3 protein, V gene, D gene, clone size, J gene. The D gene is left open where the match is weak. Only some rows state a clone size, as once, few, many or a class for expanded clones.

cdr3_nt: TGTGCCAGCAGCCGTGGGGCGGGCAACTACGAGCAGTACTTC
cdr3_aa: CASSRGAGNYEQYF
v_call: TRBV5-6
d_call: -
clone_size: -
j_call: TRBJ2-7

cdr3_nt: TGCGCCAGCAGGCCCCGACTAGCGGAAGAGACCCAGTACTTC
cdr3_aa: CASRPRLAEETQYF
v_call: TRBV5-1
d_call: TRBD2
clone_size: -
j_call: TRBJ2-5

cdr3_nt: TGTGCCAGCAGCCAAGATCTTGGCGGCTACAATGAGCAGTTCTTC
cdr3_aa: CASSQDLGGYNEQFF
v_call: TRBV14
d_call: -
clone_size: -
j_call: TRBJ2-1

cdr3_nt: TGTGCCAGCCGAATCGGGGCAGGGATCTCTGGGGCCAACGTCCTGACTTTC
cdr3_aa: CASRIGAGISGANVLTF
v_call: TRBV12-3/TRBV12-4
d_call: -
clone_size: -
j_call: TRBJ2-6

cdr3_nt: TGTGCCAGCAGCTTAGCTAGCAGGGTAGTTCCCTACGAGCAGTACTTC
cdr3_aa: CASSLASRVVPYEQYF
v_call: TRBV7-8
d_call: -
clone_size: -
j_call: TRBJ2-7

cdr3_nt: TGTGCCAGCAGCTTCCGAAGGCTAAGCACTGAAGCTTTCTTT
cdr3_aa: CASSFRRLSTEAFF
v_call: TRBV7-3
d_call: -
clone_size: -
j_call: TRBJ1-1

cdr3_nt: TGTGCCACCAGTGATGGGACGGGCCCGTTCTTC
cdr3_aa: CATSDGTGPFF
v_call: TRBV24-1
d_call: -
clone_size: once
j_call: TRBJ2-1

cdr3_nt: TGTGCCAGCAGCTTAGGAGGGGTCGGTAATTCACCCCTCCACTTT
cdr3_aa: CASSLGGVGNSPLHF
v_call: TRBV7-9
d_call: -
clone_size: -
j_call: TRBJ1-6

cdr3_nt: TGTGCCAGCAGCTTAGAAGAGAACTATGGCTACACCTTC
cdr3_aa: CASSLEENYGYTF
v_call: TRBV7-9
d_call: -
clone_size: -
j_call: TRBJ1-2

cdr3_nt: TGTGCCAGCAGTCGACAGGGGGCCGGCTACGAGCAGTACTTC
cdr3_aa: CASSRQGAGYEQYF
v_call: TRBV2
d_call: TRBD1
clone_size: -
j_call: TRBJ2-7

cdr3_nt: TGCGCCAGCAACTTAGAGTCTCCGGGAGAGCGATTCTTC
cdr3_aa: CASNLESPGERFF
v_call: TRBV5-1
d_call: -
clone_size: once
j_call: TRBJ2-1

cdr3_nt: TGTGCCAGCAGCTTAACAGGGATGGACACCGGGGAGCTGTTTTTT
cdr3_aa: CASSLTGMDTGELFF
v_call: TRBV7-8
d_call: -
clone_size: -
j_call: TRBJ2-2

cdr3_nt: TGTGCCAGCACCGCCCACAGGGGGCTTAATCAGCCCCAGCATTTT
cdr3_aa: CASTAHRGLNQPQHF
v_call: TRBV6-2/TRBV6-3
d_call: TRBD1
clone_size: once
j_call: TRBJ1-5

cdr3_nt: TGTGCCAGCACCGGGGAGACCCAGTACTTC
cdr3_aa: CASTGETQYF
v_call: TRBV7-9
d_call: -
clone_size: -
j_call: TRBJ2-5

cdr3_nt: TGCAGTGCCGGATTCACAGATACGCAGTATTTT
cdr3_aa: CSAGFTDTQYF
v_call: TRBV20-1
d_call: -
clone_size: -
j_call: TRBJ2-3

cdr3_nt: TGTGCCAGCAGCTTAAGTGCAGGCAGCTCGGGCTACACCTTC
cdr3_aa: CASSLSAGSSGYTF
v_call: TRBV7-9
d_call: -
clone_size: -
j_call: TRBJ1-2

cdr3_nt: TGTGCCAGCAGCTTAGATATCAGGTCCTACGAGCAGTACTTC
cdr3_aa: CASSLDIRSYEQYF
v_call: TRBV11-2
d_call: -
clone_size: -
j_call: TRBJ2-7

cdr3_nt: TGTGCCTCCGGACAGGGACTAGCCAAAAACATTCAGTACTTC
cdr3_aa: CASGQGLAKNIQYF
v_call: TRBV30
d_call: TRBD1
clone_size: -
j_call: TRBJ2-4

cdr3_nt: TGTGCCTGGAGTGGAGGTGGGGAGCAGTTCTTC
cdr3_aa: CAWSGGGEQFF
v_call: TRBV30
d_call: -
clone_size: -
j_call: TRBJ2-1

cdr3_nt: TGCGCCAGCAGCCATCCCAGGGAACGTGAGCAGTTCTTC
cdr3_aa: CASSHPREREQFF
v_call: TRBV4-1
d_call: -
clone_size: -
j_call: TRBJ2-1

cdr3_nt: TGTGCCAGCAGCGCCTCCGGGACTAGCGGTTACAATGAGCAGTTCTTC
cdr3_aa: CASSASGTSGYNEQFF
v_call: TRBV9
d_call: TRBD2
clone_size: -
j_call: TRBJ2-1

cdr3_nt: TGTGCCAGCACCACACTAGCGGGAGCGAGCGTTGGCACAGATACGCAGTATTTT
cdr3_aa: CASTTLAGASVGTDTQYF
v_call: TRBV27
d_call: TRBD2
clone_size: -
j_call: TRBJ2-3

cdr3_nt: TGTGCCAGCAGCCGGGGTTTCGGCACAGATACGCAGTATTTT
cdr3_aa: CASSRGFGTDTQYF
v_call: TRBV7-3
d_call: -
clone_size: -
j_call: TRBJ2-3